The next 31 T cell receptor beta chains were all read from a single sample in a study of cytomegalovirus exposure and HLA in healthy donors. The PCR used 60 Vbeta and 13 Jbeta primers. The repertoire was sequenced with immunoSEQ multiplex PCR; TCRdb's copy has only in-frame clones and lacks some. The sample carries 90,000 to 110,000 clones, nearly 85% recorded once. Sequenced sample: PBMCs. These receptors came from a man aged 18-30 years in good health and CMV-seronegative.

Worth noting for this clone: Germline and junction disagree at one end, which may indicate a read error. The gene calls are TRBV7-9 and TRBJ1-5, with 7 bases aligning to TRBD1. Germline CDR1 reads SEHNR; CDR2 reads FQNEAQ (reference sequence). This CDR3 region has 14 residues. CDR3 in DNA: TGTTCCAGCAGCCGAGACAGGGGCAATCAGCCCCAGCATTTT. Protein product: CSSSRDRGNQPQHF.

Concerning this clone: One junction end disagrees with the germline gene, perhaps due to a read error. V and J are TRBV15 and TRBJ2-2, with TRBD2 matching 11 bases. The germline gives CDR1 LNHNV, CDR2 YYDKDF (reference sequence). This CDR3 has 16 residues. The CDR3 region is CATSRGGLAAAGELCF. The CDR3 DNA reads TGTGCCACCAGCAGGGGGGGACTAGCGGCGGCCGGGGAGCTGTGTTTT.

This clone was detected once. The chain combines TRBV6-5 with TRBJ2-3; 10 nucleotides align to TRBD1. The V gene's germline CDR1 is MNHEY and CDR2 SVGAGI. Trimming took 2 bases from V and 7 from J; bases not matched to a gene: 3. This CDR3 has 14 amino acids. In DNA form, the CDR3 reads TGTGCCAGCAGTTACGACAGGGGGCTCCATACGCAGTATTTT. Translation gives CASSYDRGLHTQYF.

This CDR3 is CASSEGRTKQYF. The CDR3 coding sequence is TGTGCCAGCAGTGAAGGTAGGACAAAGCAGTACTTC. The V call is TRBV2, the J call TRBJ2-7; D perhaps matches TRBD1 (5 bases). Germline V gives CDR1 SNHLY, CDR2 FYNNEI. V lost 1 base and J 8 bases, leaving 9 bases between the germline ends. CDR3 size: 12 residues.

The V call is TRBV6-5, the J call TRBJ1-2, with TRBD1 matching over 7 bases. CDR1 and CDR2 (germline): MNHEY, SVGAGI. This CDR3 comprises 14 residues. V trimming: 4 bases; J trimming: 4 bases; junction bases outside the gene matches: 6. The CDR3 loop reads CASSSAGTAYGYTF. As DNA, the CDR3 is TGTGCCAGCAGTTCGGCCGGGACAGCCTATGGCTACACCTTC.

The gene calls are TRBV5-1 and TRBJ2-5; 9 bases map to TRBD1. Per germline, CDR1 SGHRS and CDR2 YFSETQ. With V trimmed by 2 bases and J by 0 bases, 2 bases remained unmatched. The CDR3 covers 15 residues. The CDR3 sequence is CASSFGQGYQETQYF. CDR3 sequence (DNA): TGCGCCAGCAGCTTTGGACAGGGGTACCAAGAGACCCAGTACTTC.

J is TRBJ2-3 and V is TRBV5-6; 8 bases line up with TRBD1. CDR1 SGHDT and CDR2 YYEEEE come from the germline V gene. The CDR3 has 15 residues. Trimming at V came to 0 bases and at J to 6 bases, leaving 6 bases not matched to a gene. CDR3 sequence reads: CASSLGTGYADTQYF. The CDR3, as DNA: TGTGCCAGCAGCTTGGGGACAGGGTATGCGGATACGCAGTATTTT.

The chain combines TRBV7-6 with TRBJ2-7; TRBD2 aligns across 12 bases. The CDR3 runs 18 residues. The V segment lost 1 base and the J segment 0 bases; nucleotides outside the gene matches: 7. Germline-derived CDR1 and CDR2 are SGHVS and FNYEAQ. The CDR3 DNA follows: TGTGCCAGCAGCTTAGGACCCCTGACTAGCGGGAGCTCCTACGAGCAGTACTTC. Its protein is CASSLGPLTSGSSYEQYF.

Remarks on this clone: Its ends do not fully match the called genes, so a read error is possible. This chain uses TRBV6-1 with TRBJ1-1, with a tentative D call TRBD1 (5 bases). The CDR3 is made up of 16 amino acids. Germline CDR1 and CDR2: MNHNS and SASEGT. The CDR3 region has the DNA TGTGCCATCAGTGACGGAGGAGGGGCGCGGGACACTGAAGCTTTCTTT. Amino acid sequence: CAISDGGGARDTEAFF.

J is TRBJ1-2 and V is TRBV4-3; no clear D. Per germline, CDR1 LGHNA and CDR2 YSLEER. V lost 1 base to trimming and J lost 8 bases, with 11 bases between them. The length of the CDR3 is 13 residues. In DNA form, the CDR3 reads TGCGCCAGCAGCCAAGGGTACACGGAGGGCTACACCTTC. As protein: CASSQGYTEGYTF.

The chain uses TRBV6-5 and TRBJ1-1; D gene ambiguous. V lost 5 bases and J 4 bases, leaving 14 bases between the germline ends. CDR3 length equals 14 residues. Germline CDR1 is MNHEY and CDR2 is SVGAGI. The DNA for the CDR3 is TGTGCCAGCAGTACACGACACGTTGGCACTGAAGCTTTCTTT. Translated: CASSTRHVGTEAFF.

This clone is a singleton in its sample. This chain links TRBV4-1 with TRBJ1-1; D might be TRBD1 (6 bases). Deletions cut 5 bases from V and 1 base from J, with 11 bases between. The CDR3 extends over 14 amino acids. The germline CDR1 and CDR2 sequences are MGHRA and YSYEKL. CDR3 loop: CASSFQTGNTEAFF. The CDR3 DNA reads as TGCGCCAGCAGCTTCCAGACAGGGAACACTGAAGCTTTCTTT.

The rearrangement links TRBV29-1 to TRBJ2-7; D might be TRBD2 (7 bases). The germline V gene has CDR1 SQVTM and CDR2 ANQGSEA. The CDR3 covers 13 residues. The V end lost 4 bases, the J end lost 9 bases, and 19 bases lay between the germline ends. The chain's CDR3 is CSVGRGRELRQYF. In nucleotides, the CDR3 is TGCAGCGTTGGGAGGGGGAGGGAATTAAGGCAGTACTTC.

The chain uses TRBV6-5 and TRBJ2-3; possible D gene TRBD2, 5 bases. Per germline, CDR1 MNHEY and CDR2 SVGAGI. CDR3 length: 15 residues. V was cut by 6 bases and J by 3 bases, with 16 bases left in between. DNA of the CDR3: TGTGCCAGCAGCCCACGGGTGGAGGTTACAGATACGCAGTATTTT. Translated, it gives CASSPRVEVTDTQYF.

The CDR3 is CASSPERGAKSYEQYF. DNA of the CDR3: TGTGCCAGCTCACCGGAGCGGGGGGCCAAATCCTACGAGCAGTACTTC. V gene TRBV18 combines with J gene TRBJ2-7; 9 positions match TRBD2. With 3 bases clipped from V and 1 base from J, the junction kept 7 bases outside the gene matches. CDR3 size: 16 residues. Germline-derived CDR1 and CDR2 are KGHSH and LQKENI.

The chain links TRBV7-3 to TRBJ2-1, with 9 bases matching TRBD2. Germline trimming cut 5 bases from V and 10 bases from J; bases unmatched to any gene: 12. Germline V gives CDR1 SGHTA, CDR2 FQGTGA. This CDR3 contains 15 residues. The DNA for the CDR3 is TGTGCCAGCAGCCTCCGATTAGCGGGAGTGAGAGAGCAGTTCTTC. This translates into CASSLRLAGVREQFF.

The rearrangement joins TRBV15 to TRBJ2-2; D is perhaps TRBD2 (6 bases). CDR1 is LNHNV, CDR2 YYDKDF, per germline (reference sequence). This CDR3 has 16 residues. V gave up 5 bases and J gave up 4 bases, with 17 bases separating them. CDR3 sequence reads: CATSGPGRGGTGELFF. In DNA, the CDR3 is TGTGCCACCAGCGGCCCGGGAAGGGGAGGCACCGGGGAGCTGTTTTTT.

The CDR3 region is CASSLDRGNQPQHF. The DNA of the CDR3 is TGTGCCAGCAGCTTGGACAGGGGTAATCAGCCCCAGCATTTT. V and J are TRBV5-4 and TRBJ1-5, with 7 bases identical to TRBD1. This CDR3 region has 14 residues. Trimming took 0 bases from V and 4 from J; bases not matched to a gene: 1. Germline V gene lookup returns CDR1 SGHNT and CDR2 YYREEE (reference sequence).

This chain uses TRBV27 with TRBJ2-3; 10 bases match TRBD1. This CDR3 spans 16 amino acids. Germline-derived CDR1 and CDR2 are MNHEY and SMNVEV (reference sequence). V was clipped by 5 bases and J by 4 bases; unmatched bases: 9. The CDR3 sequence: CASSLLSGTGADTQYF. The CDR3 DNA sequence: TGTGCCAGCAGTCTCCTCAGCGGGACAGGGGCAGATACGCAGTATTTT.

The V gene is TRBV5-6, the J gene TRBJ1-1; no firm D call. Trimming stripped 1 base from V and 1 base from J, with 5 bases between. CDR1 and CDR2 (germline): SGHDT, YYEEEE. This CDR3 contains 13 residues. The CDR3: CASSLYRNTEAFF. The CDR3, as DNA: TGTGCCAGCAGCTTGTACAGGAACACTGAAGCTTTCTTT.

The chain combines TRBV7-9 with TRBJ2-3; 13 positions match TRBD2. This CDR3 is built from 17 residues. Germline V gene lookup returns CDR1 SEHNR and CDR2 FQNEAQ (reference sequence). V lost 5 bases, J lost 3 bases, and 8 bases stayed unmatched. The DNA of the CDR3 is TGTGCCAGCAGCGATACTAGCGGGAGGGCCAGGACAGATACGCAGTATTTT. Residues: CASSDTSGRARTDTQYF.

This clone was found a few times. The rearrangement uses TRBV7-2 and TRBJ1-2, with 9 bases that match TRBD1. Trimming at V came to 10 bases and at J to 5 bases, leaving 2 bases not matched to a gene. CDR3 size: 11 residues. Germline V gene data show CDR1 as SGHTA and CDR2 as FQGNSA. Here the CDR3 reads CAIDRGYGYTF. CDR3 nucleotides: TGTGCCATAGACAGGGGGTATGGCTACACCTTC.

J is TRBJ1-2 and V is TRBV2; the D is unclear. The germline gives CDR1 SNHLY, CDR2 FYNNEI. The CDR3 runs to 11 residues. The V and J ends lost 8 bases and 7 bases respectively, with 11 bases between them. CDR3 DNA sequence: TGTGCCAGCTATGTAGGGAGTGGCTACACCTTC. Translated: CASYVGSGYTF.

A few counts support this clone. V gene TRBV9 combines with J gene TRBJ2-5, with TRBD2 matching 13 bases. This CDR3 contains 17 residues. Trimming cost V 1 base and J 4 bases; bases outside gene matches: 7. Germline V lookup: CDR1 SGDLS, CDR2 YYNGEE. Written as DNA, the CDR3 is TGTGCCAGCAGCGTATCCATTAGACTAGCGGGAGGAGAGACCCAGTACTTC. This encodes CASSVSIRLAGGETQYF.

The chain links TRBV9 to TRBJ1-1; 9 bases agree with TRBD1. Trimming at V came to 4 bases and at J to 5 bases, leaving 9 bases not matched to a gene. The CDR3 is 15 residues long. Germline lookup yields CDR1 SGDLS and CDR2 YYNGEE. The CDR3 region is CASSSWDREGTEAFF. DNA of the CDR3: TGTGCCAGCAGCAGCTGGGACAGGGAAGGGACTGAAGCTTTCTTT. Drawing the rest from reference TRBV9 and TRBJ1-1, the complete variable domain is DSGVTQTPKHLITATGQRVTLRCSPRSGDLSVYWYQQSLDQGLQFLIQYYNGEERAKGNILERFSAQQFPDLHSELNLSSLELGDSALYFCASSSWDREGTEAFFGQGTRLTVV.

The V and J genes are TRBV11-2 and TRBJ1-1; D unresolved. Germline V lookup: CDR1 SGHAT, CDR2 FQNNGV. Trimming cost V 1 base and J 5 bases, with 5 bases left between them. The CDR3 consists of 12 residues. CDR3 in amino acids: CASSLARTEAFF. The CDR3 bases are TGTGCCAGCAGCTTAGCGCGGACTGAAGCTTTCTTT.

This clone showed up just a few times. This chain uses TRBV18 with TRBJ1-5; D is unclear. The CDR3 sequence is 12 residues long. Germline V gene data show CDR1 as KGHSH and CDR2 as LQKENI. Trimming pared 3 bases from V and 4 bases from J, leaving 4 bases between. The CDR3 DNA reads TGTGCCAGCTCACCTCAGAATCAGCCCCAGCATTTT. Translation gives CASSPQNQPQHF.

The chain recombines TRBV7-8 with TRBJ2-7; a possible D gene is TRBD1 (5 bases). The CDR3 is made up of 14 amino acids. Trimming stripped 6 bases from V and 0 bases from J, with 12 bases between. Germline V CDR1 and CDR2: SGHVS, FQNEAQ. This CDR3 is CASSSVGPSYEQYF. CDR3 DNA: TGTGCCAGCAGTTCTGTGGGGCCCTCCTACGAGCAGTACTTC.

This chain links TRBV18 with TRBJ1-3; D perhaps matches TRBD1 (5 bases). Germline V gene lookup returns CDR1 KGHSH and CDR2 LQKENI. This CDR3 is built from 15 residues. V lost 0 bases, J lost 2 bases, and 8 bases lay in between. The CDR3 DNA reads TGTGCCAGCTCACCACCTGCCAGGGCTGGAAACACCATATATTTT. Translated, it gives CASSPPARAGNTIYF.

This clone appeared a single time. V usage is TRBV5-5 and J usage is TRBJ1-2, with TRBD1 as a possible D gene (6 bases). Trimming stripped 0 bases from V and 3 bases from J, with 12 bases between. The CDR3 sequence is 15 residues long. CDR1 and CDR2 (germline): SGHKS, YYEKEE (reference sequence). CDR3 protein: CASSLVIGGDYGYTF. The CDR3, as DNA: TGTGCCAGCAGCTTGGTCATTGGGGGCGACTATGGCTACACCTTC.

This clone has a single count. The rearrangement links TRBV5-1 to TRBJ2-2; 9 positions agree with TRBD2. This CDR3 has 18 residues. J gave up 1 base and V 0 bases, and 7 bases lay outside the gene matches. Germline values: CDR1 SGHRS, CDR2 YFSETQ. The CDR3: CASSLAAGGVLNTGELFF. In nucleotides, the CDR3 is TGCGCCAGCAGCTTGGCTGCGGGGGGGGTCCTGAACACCGGGGAGCTGTTTTTT.